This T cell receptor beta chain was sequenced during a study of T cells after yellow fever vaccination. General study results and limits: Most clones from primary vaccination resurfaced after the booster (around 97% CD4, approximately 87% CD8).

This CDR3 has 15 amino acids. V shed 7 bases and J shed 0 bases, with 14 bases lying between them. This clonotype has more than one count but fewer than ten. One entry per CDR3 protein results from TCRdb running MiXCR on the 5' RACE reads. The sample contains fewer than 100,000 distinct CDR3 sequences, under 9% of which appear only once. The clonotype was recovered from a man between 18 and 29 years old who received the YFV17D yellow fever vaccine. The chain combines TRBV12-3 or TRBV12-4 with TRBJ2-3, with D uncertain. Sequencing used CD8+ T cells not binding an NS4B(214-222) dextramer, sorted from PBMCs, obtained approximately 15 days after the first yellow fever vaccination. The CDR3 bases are TGTGCCAGCACCCCAGTCCACCCTAGCACAGATACGCAGTATTTT. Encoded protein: CASTPVHPSTDTQYF.